This entry is about one T cell receptor (beta chain). Its target is unknown. This specimen belongs to a study of shared clonotypes between healthy human individuals. The unsorted samples took about 90 million PBMCs to get genomic DNA. Regarding the study as a whole: Only a few donors were included, so the genetic and exposure-history diversity represented was limited. Deeper or shallower sequencing was expected to change how clonotypes are shared among donors.

With ten immunoSEQ deep assay plates, unsorted PBMC DNA underwent sequencing. Sequenced by immunoSEQ multiplex PCR; TCRdb stores in-frame clones only, minus some. The profile shows some 490,000 clones, roughly 80% of them singletons. The sequence came from a woman between 40 and 50 years old in good health. Some clones in this sample may be carry-over from other donors' samples. What was sequenced was PBMCs.

The CDR3 reads CASSLGDLEQYF. In DNA, the CDR3 is TGTGCCAGCAGCTTGGGGGACCTCGAGCAGTACTTC. The chain combines TRBV7-9 with TRBJ2-7; possibly TRBD1 or TRBD2 for D (5 bases each). Trimming cost V 3 bases and J 6 bases, with 9 bases left between them. Looked up from germline, CDR1 is SEHNR and CDR2 is FQNEAQ (reference sequence). The CDR3 spans 12 residues.